One and the same sample provided the 14 T cell receptor beta chains below, sequenced in a study of cytomegalovirus exposure and HLA in healthy donors (dated by TCRdb to the late 2010s). Libraries were made using the immunoSEQ multiplex PCR assay. For the multiplex PCR, a mixture combining 60 forward primers for TCR Vbeta segments and 13 reverse primers for TCR Jbeta segments was used. The table was pulled from immuneACCESS by TCRdb, which kept in-frame rearrangements only. Such tables lose some clones; where checked, under half of the loss comes from unresolved V genes, and the rest has no known cause. This sample's table carries roughly 57,000 clones. 9.5% to 15% of the sample is in the top ten clones. The sample was PBMCs. All receptors come from a woman aged 25 to 39 in good health and CMV-seropositive.

The chain employs TRBV2 and TRBJ2-5, with 8 bases that match TRBD1. Germline values: CDR1 SNHLY, CDR2 FYNNEI. The ends lost 6 bases at V and 5 bases at J; junction bases unmatched: 2. This CDR3 is built from 12 residues. CDR3 loop: CASSRQGETQYF. Written as DNA, the CDR3 is TGTGCCAGCAGCCGACAGGGGGAGACCCAGTACTTC.

The chain uses TRBV7-6 and TRBJ2-7, with 7 bases lining up with TRBD2. The CDR3 sequence is 15 residues long. The germline V gene has CDR1 SGHVS and CDR2 FNYEAQ. The trim removed 2 bases at V and 5 bases at J, leaving 9 bases unmatched. CDR3 protein: CASSLTPGGGHEQYF. CDR3 in DNA: TGTGCCAGCAGCTTAACCCCGGGAGGAGGTCACGAGCAGTACTTC.

The chain joins TRBV4-2 to TRBJ2-3; 9 positions match TRBD2. Germline V CDR1 and CDR2: LGHNA, YNFKEQ. Trimming took 3 bases from V and 5 from J; bases not matched to a gene: 9. This CDR3 has 16 amino acids. The CDR3 protein is CASSQDAAGGGDTQYF. CDR3 nucleotide sequence: TGTGCCAGCAGCCAGGACGCCGCGGGAGGGGGAGATACGCAGTATTTT.

The chain employs TRBV7-2 and TRBJ1-2; D call uncertain. Trimming took 3 bases from V and 0 from J, leaving 5 bases between them. Germline V gene lookup returns CDR1 SGHTA and CDR2 FQGNSA. The CDR3 totals 13 residues. The CDR3 nucleotides are TGTGCCAGCAGCTTCAGGTCTAACTATGGCTACACCTTC. Translation: CASSFRSNYGYTF.

To note about this clone: The same CDR3 can be traced to other DNA sequences in this sample. This sequence joins TRBV30 and TRBJ2-5, with 9 positions matching TRBD1. This CDR3 is 13 amino acids long. CDR1 GTSNPN and CDR2 SVGIG come from the germline V gene (reference sequence). Trimming cost V 3 bases and J 2 bases; bases outside gene matches: 1. The DNA of the CDR3 is TGTGCCTGGAGAGACAGGGGGCAAGAGACCCAGTACTTC. It translates to CAWRDRGQETQYF.

The chain uses TRBV5-1 and TRBJ2-7, with 8 bases matching TRBD1. Germline loops: CDR1 SGHRS, CDR2 YFSETQ. The CDR3 is 14 residues long. Trimming removed 4 bases from V and 3 bases from J; junction bases left unmatched: 6. Here the CDR3 reads CASSPDRAHYEQYF. The CDR3 bases are TGCGCCAGCAGCCCGGACAGGGCCCACTACGAGCAGTACTTC.

CDR3 nucleotides: TGTGCCAGCAGCGTAGAGGCGGAGACCTACGAGCAGTACTTC. Translating gives CASSVEAETYEQYF. The chain carries TRBV9 and TRBJ2-7; D is undetermined. Trimming shortened V by 0 bases and J by 2 bases, and 9 bases separated the two germline ends. This CDR3 is 14 amino acids long. Looked up from germline, CDR1 is SGDLS and CDR2 is YYNGEE.

CDR3 in DNA: TGTGCCAGCAGCTTGGGCAGGGCGAGCTATGGCTACACCTTC. Protein product: CASSLGRASYGYTF. The chain is built from TRBV5-6 and TRBJ1-2; TRBD1 might be the D (5 bases). V lost 0 bases to trimming and J lost 4 bases, with 10 bases between them. Germline V gives CDR1 SGHDT, CDR2 YYEEEE. The CDR3 has 14 amino acids.

This chain links TRBV7-3 with TRBJ2-3, with unresolved D. The CDR3 contains 15 residues. Trimming took 3 bases from V and 0 from J, leaving 10 bases between them. Germline V gene data show CDR1 as SGHTA and CDR2 as FQGTGA. The CDR3 is CASSFQASSTDTQYF. The CDR3 DNA follows: TGTGCCAGCAGCTTTCAAGCGAGTAGCACAGATACGCAGTATTTT.

The chain is built from TRBV9 and TRBJ1-1; possible D gene TRBD1, 5 bases. V lost 4 bases, J lost 0 bases, and 7 bases lay in between. Germline CDR1 and CDR2: SGDLS and YYNGEE. The CDR3 has 13 amino acids. The CDR3 DNA follows: TGTGCCAGCAGCATGACAGTGAACACTGAAGCTTTCTTT. Residues: CASSMTVNTEAFF.

The chain joins TRBV7-2 to TRBJ1-1; TRBD1 matches 8 bases. CDR3 length: 16 residues. Trimming took 5 bases from V and 1 from J; bases not matched to a gene: 9. In germline, CDR1 is SGHTA, CDR2 FQGNSA. The CDR3 bases are TGTGCCAGCAGCCCTCTTATTGGGACAGGGAACACTGAAGCTTTCTTT. It specifies CASSPLIGTGNTEAFF.

The chain carries TRBV11-3 and TRBJ1-3, with TRBD1 matching 8 bases. V gave up 0 bases and J gave up 2 bases; unmatched junction bases: 0. Looked up from germline, CDR1 is SGHNT and CDR2 is YENEEA. The CDR3 length is 15 residues. This CDR3 is CASSLETGAGNTIYF. CDR3 coding DNA: TGTGCCAGCAGCTTAGAGACAGGGGCTGGAAACACCATATATTTT.

The rearrangement joins TRBV6-1 to TRBJ1-2, with D perhaps TRBD1 (6 bases). V was cut by 6 bases and J by 7 bases, with 12 bases left in between. Germline V gives CDR1 MNHNS, CDR2 SASEGT. The CDR3 is 12 amino acids. CDR3 sequence reads: CASRPQGSGYTF. Here the CDR3 DNA reads TGTGCCAGCAGACCTCAGGGGAGTGGCTACACCTTC.

The chain uses TRBV25-1 and TRBJ2-1; 11 bases agree with TRBD2. CDR1 MGHDK and CDR2 SYGVNS come from the germline V gene. V gave up 9 bases and J gave up 8 bases; unmatched junction bases: 9. CDR3 size: 14 residues. The DNA of the CDR3 is TGTGCCAGTTTAGCGGGGGGGCTAATGGATGAGCAGTTCTTC. Its protein is CASLAGGLMDEQFF.